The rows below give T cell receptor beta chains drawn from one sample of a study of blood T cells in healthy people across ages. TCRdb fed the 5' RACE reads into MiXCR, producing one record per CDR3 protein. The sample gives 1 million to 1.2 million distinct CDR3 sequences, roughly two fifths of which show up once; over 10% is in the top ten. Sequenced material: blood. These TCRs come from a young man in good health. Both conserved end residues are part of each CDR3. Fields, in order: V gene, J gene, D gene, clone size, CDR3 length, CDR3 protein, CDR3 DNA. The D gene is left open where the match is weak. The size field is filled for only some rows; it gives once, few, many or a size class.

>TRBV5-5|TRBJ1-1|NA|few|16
CASSLGRGARGTEAFF
TGTGCCAGCAGCTTAGGGCGGGGAGCAAGAGGCACTGAAGCTTTCTTT
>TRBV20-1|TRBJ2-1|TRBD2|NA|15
CSARLAENSYNEQFF
TGCAGTGCTAGACTAGCGGAGAACTCCTACAATGAGCAGTTCTTC
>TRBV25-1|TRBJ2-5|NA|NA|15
CASSETRGIYNEQYF
TGTGCCAGCAGTGAAACTAGGGGGATTTACAATGAGCAGTACTTC
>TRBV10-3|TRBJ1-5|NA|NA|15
CAISESRGEDQPQHF
TGTGCCATCAGTGAGTCGCGAGGAGAGGATCAGCCCCAGCATTTT
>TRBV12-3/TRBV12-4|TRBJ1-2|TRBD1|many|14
CASSSLTGDYGYTF
TGTGCCAGCAGTTCCCTCACAGGGGACTATGGCTACACCTTC
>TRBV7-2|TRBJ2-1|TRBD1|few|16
CASSLAGTGGNNEQFF
TGTGCCAGCAGCTTAGCGGGGACAGGGGGGAACAATGAGCAGTTCTTC
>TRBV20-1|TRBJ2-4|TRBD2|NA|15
CSARDYASGGNIQYF
TGCAGTGCTAGAGATTACGCTAGCGGGGGGAACATTCAGTACTTC
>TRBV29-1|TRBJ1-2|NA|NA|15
CSVEPVGTVNYGYTF
TGCAGCGTTGAGCCAGTTGGGACGGTGAACTATGGCTACACCTTC
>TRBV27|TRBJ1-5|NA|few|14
CASSSLNSNQPQHF
TGTGCCAGCAGTTCCTTAAATAGCAATCAGCCCCAGCATTTT
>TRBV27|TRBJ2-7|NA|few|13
CASSRMPSYEQYF
TGTGCCAGCAGCCGAATGCCCTCCTACGAGCAGTACTTC
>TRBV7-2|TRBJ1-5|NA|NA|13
CASSLGIDQPQHF
TGTGCCAGCAGCTTAGGTATCGATCAGCCCCAGCATTTT
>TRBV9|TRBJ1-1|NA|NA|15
CASSTTGKGIAEAFF
TGTGCCAGCAGCACTACAGGGAAAGGAATAGCTGAAGCTTTCTTT
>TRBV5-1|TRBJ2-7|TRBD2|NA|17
CASSFTSTSGGRNEQYF
TGCGCCAGCAGCTTTACCTCCACTAGCGGGGGGCGCAACGAGCAGTACTTC
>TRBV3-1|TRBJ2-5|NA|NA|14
CASSRTRIQETQYF
TGTGCCAGCAGCAGGACGCGGATTCAAGAGACCCAGTACTTC
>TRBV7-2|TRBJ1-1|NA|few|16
CASSLVEGGRNTEAFF
TGTGCCAGCAGCTTAGTAGAGGGGGGCCGGAACACTGAAGCTTTCTTT
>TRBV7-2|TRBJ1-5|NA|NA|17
CASSFVSGPYGNQPQHF
TGTGCCAGCAGCTTTGTTTCAGGCCCTTACGGCAATCAGCCCCAGCATTTT
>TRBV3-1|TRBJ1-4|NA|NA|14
CASSQRGPNEKLFF
TGTGCCAGCAGCCAGAGGGGACCTAATGAAAAACTGTTTTTT
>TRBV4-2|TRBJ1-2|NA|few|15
CASSQDLTELYGYTF
TGTGCCAGCAGCCAAGATTTAACTGAACTCTATGGCTACACCTTC
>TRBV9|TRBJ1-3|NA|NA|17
CASSVASGGTAGNTIYF
TGTGCCAGCAGCGTAGCCTCGGGCGGGACGGCTGGAAACACCATATATTTT
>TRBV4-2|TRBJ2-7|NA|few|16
CASSQDPGPGSYEQYF
TGTGCCAGCAGCCAAGATCCGGGTCCGGGCTCCTACGAGCAGTACTTC
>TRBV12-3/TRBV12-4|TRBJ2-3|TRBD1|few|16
CASSPTYRGSGDTQYF
TGTGCCAGCAGCCCTACCTACAGGGGTAGTGGAGATACGCAGTATTTT
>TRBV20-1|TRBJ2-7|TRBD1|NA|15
CSARDGTGSSYEQYF
TGCAGTGCTAGAGATGGGACAGGGAGCTCCTACGAGCAGTACTTC
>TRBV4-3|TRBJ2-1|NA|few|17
CASSQHLNRARYNEQFF
TGCGCCAGCAGCCAGCACCTGAACAGGGCGCGGTACAATGAGCAGTTCTTC
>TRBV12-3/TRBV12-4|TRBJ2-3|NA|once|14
CASSFFRQADTQYF
TGTGCCAGCAGTTTCTTTCGACAGGCAGATACGCAGTATTTT
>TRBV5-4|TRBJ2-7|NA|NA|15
CASSLVQGFLNEQYF
TGTGCCAGCAGCTTGGTCCAGGGGTTTCTCAATGAGCAGTACTTC
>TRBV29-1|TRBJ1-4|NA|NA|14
CSVEDAPSNEKLFF
TGCAGCGTTGAAGATGCTCCCTCTAATGAAAAACTGTTTTTT
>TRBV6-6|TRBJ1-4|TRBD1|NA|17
CASSYSDRDRDNEKLFF
TGTGCCAGCAGTTACTCGGACCGGGACAGGGATAATGAAAAACTGTTTTTT
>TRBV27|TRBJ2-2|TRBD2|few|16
CASSSGLAGGLRELFF
TGTGCCAGCAGTTCCGGACTAGCGGGGGGGCTCAGGGAGCTGTTTTTT
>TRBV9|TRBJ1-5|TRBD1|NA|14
CASSVEGGYQPQHF
TGTGCCAGCAGCGTAGAAGGGGGCTATCAGCCCCAGCATTTT
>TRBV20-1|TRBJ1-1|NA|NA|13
CSAARDAWTEAFF
TGCAGTGCGGCCCGGGACGCATGGACTGAAGCTTTCTTT
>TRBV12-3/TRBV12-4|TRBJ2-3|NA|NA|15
CASSLGRTTTDTQYF
TGTGCCAGCAGTTTAGGGCGGACCACCACAGATACGCAGTATTTT
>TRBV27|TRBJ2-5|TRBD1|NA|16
CASSMSDRGPQETQYF
TGTGCCAGCAGTATGAGTGACAGGGGGCCCCAAGAGACCCAGTACTTC
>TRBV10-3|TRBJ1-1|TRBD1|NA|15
CATRGTGDLNTEAFF
TGTGCCACCCGCGGGACAGGGGACTTGAACACTGAAGCTTTCTTT